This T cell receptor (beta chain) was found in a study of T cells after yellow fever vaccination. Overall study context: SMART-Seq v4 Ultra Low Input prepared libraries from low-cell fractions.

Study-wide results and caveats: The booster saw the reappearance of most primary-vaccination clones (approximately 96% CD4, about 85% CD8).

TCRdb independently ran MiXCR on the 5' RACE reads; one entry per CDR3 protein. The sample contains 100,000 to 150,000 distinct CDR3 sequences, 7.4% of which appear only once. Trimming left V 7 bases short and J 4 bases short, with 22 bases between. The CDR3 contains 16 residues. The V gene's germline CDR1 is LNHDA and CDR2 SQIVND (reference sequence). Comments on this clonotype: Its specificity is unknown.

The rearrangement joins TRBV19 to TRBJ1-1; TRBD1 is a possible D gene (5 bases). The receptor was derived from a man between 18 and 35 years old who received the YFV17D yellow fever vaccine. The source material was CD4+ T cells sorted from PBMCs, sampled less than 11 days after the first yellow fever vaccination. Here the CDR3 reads CASTTIHVGGVTEAFF. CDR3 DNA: TGTGCCAGTACCACGATCCACGTGGGGGGGGTCACTGAAGCTTTCTTT.